The 23 T cell receptor beta chains reported below all come from one sample, sequenced in a study of cytomegalovirus exposure and HLA in healthy donors. PCR employed 60 Vbeta and 13 Jbeta primers. Repertoires were generated with immunoSEQ multiplex PCR, while TCRdb's copy carries only in-frame clones and drops some. The table shows over 50,000 clones, with roughly 74% occurring only once. The material sequenced was PBMCs. Source of these receptors: a man in his forties or fifties in good health and CMV-seropositive.

The rearrangement joins TRBV6-5 to TRBJ1-2; D not certain. CDR3 length: 13 amino acids. The ends were cut back, 5 bases at V and 0 bases at J, with 7 bases in the middle. Germline values: CDR1 MNHEY, CDR2 SVGAGI. The CDR3 is CASSLNTNYGYTF. As DNA, the CDR3 is TGTGCCAGCAGTCTTAATACTAACTATGGCTACACCTTC.

The chain joins TRBV9 to TRBJ2-3; D remains unclear. The CDR3 is 15 residues long. Germline CDR1 and CDR2: SGDLS and YYNGEE. V was pared by 0 bases and J by 2 bases, with 10 bases between. The CDR3 reads CASSVEGGDTDTQYF. The CDR3 bases are TGTGCCAGCAGCGTAGAAGGCGGAGACACAGATACGCAGTATTTT. The complete variable domain, with remaining parts taken from reference TRBV9 and TRBJ2-3, reads DSGVTQTPKHLITATGQRVTLRCSPRSGDLSVYWYQQSLDQGLQFLIQYYNGEERAKGNILERFSAQQFPDLHSELNLSSLELGDSALYFCASSVEGGDTDTQYFGPGTRLTVL.

There are a few counts of this clone. The chain uses TRBV11-2 and TRBJ2-7, with 9 bases matching TRBD2. The germline V gene has CDR1 SGHAT and CDR2 FQNNGV. Trimming removed 5 bases from V and 5 bases from J; junction bases left unmatched: 10. This CDR3 is built from 15 residues. The CDR3: CASSRNSGGGDEQYF. CDR3 nucleotide sequence: TGTGCCAGCAGCAGAAATAGCGGGGGTGGGGACGAGCAGTACTTC. Using reference TRBV11-2 and TRBJ2-7 for the parts outside the CDR3, the full variable domain is EAGVAQSPRYKIIEKRQSVAFWCNPISGHATLYWYQQILGQGPKLLIQFQNNGVVDDSQLPKDRFSAERLKGVDSTLKIQPAKLEDSAVYLCASSRNSGGGDEQYFGPGTRLTVT.

The J gene is TRBJ2-7, the V gene TRBV9, with D unresolved. CDR1 and CDR2 (germline): SGDLS, YYNGEE. The CDR3 is 14 residues long. Between the trimmed V and J ends, which lost 0 bases and 7 bases, there was a span of 14 bases. The CDR3 DNA reads as TGTGCCAGCAGCGTAGCTTGGGCAGAAACGGAGCAGTACTTC. Translated, it gives CASSVAWAETEQYF.

V and J are TRBV7-9 and TRBJ2-5; D is perhaps TRBD2 (6 bases). The V end lost 0 bases, the J end lost 5 bases, and 16 bases lay between the germline ends. The CDR3 contains 16 residues. Germline lookup yields CDR1 SEHNR and CDR2 FQNEAQ (reference sequence). CDR3 nucleotides: TGTGCCAGCAGCTTAGCTGGGGGGATGCATGGGGAGACCCAGTACTTC. It specifies CASSLAGGMHGETQYF.

CDR3 protein: CASSKGGAGGYTF. In DNA, the CDR3 is TGTGCCAGCAGCAAGGGGGGGGCGGGAGGCTACACCTTC. The chain joins TRBV21-1 to TRBJ1-2. TRBV21-1 constitutes a pseudogene. There are 13 residues in the CDR3.

This chain connects TRBV14 to TRBJ2-2; no firm D call. Germline values: CDR1 SGHDN, CDR2 FVKESK. The CDR3 is 15 residues long. Trimming removed 0 bases from V and 8 bases from J, with 13 bases in between. CDR3 region: CASSQDWAIVGELFF. The CDR3 DNA reads TGTGCCAGCAGCCAAGACTGGGCCATCGTGGGGGAGCTGTTTTTT.

J is TRBJ1-2 and V is TRBV19; D remains ambiguous. Trimming stripped 6 bases from V and 0 bases from J, with 11 bases between. The germline CDR1 and CDR2 sequences are LNHDA and SQIVND (reference sequence). This CDR3 region has 14 residues. The CDR3 sequence is CASRLDRANYGYTF. The CDR3 bases are TGTGCCAGTAGACTCGATAGAGCTAACTATGGCTACACCTTC.

V usage is TRBV6-5 and J usage is TRBJ2-7, with D perhaps TRBD1 (5 bases). This CDR3 region has 14 residues. Trimming left V 0 bases short and J 3 bases short, with 9 bases between. Germline V gene sequence: CDR1 MNHEY, CDR2 SVGAGI. CDR3 sequence: CASSYSKGDYEQYF. CDR3 sequence (DNA): TGTGCCAGCAGTTACTCGAAAGGGGACTACGAGCAGTACTTC.

This clone has only one observation. V and J are TRBV4-1 and TRBJ1-5; D might be TRBD1 (5 bases). V lost 3 bases and J lost 7, with 10 bases in between. The CDR3 is made up of 13 amino acids. Germline V gene lookup returns CDR1 MGHRA and CDR2 YSYEKL. CDR3 residues: CASSQGGEQPQHF. The DNA for the CDR3 is TGCGCCAGCAGCCAGGGGGGTGAACAGCCCCAGCATTTT.

This sequence joins TRBV5-6 and TRBJ1-5; 7 bases align to TRBD1. This CDR3 has 18 residues. Trimming cost V 1 base and J 5 bases; bases outside gene matches: 15. CDR1 is SGHDT and CDR2 is YYEEEE in the germline V gene. The CDR3 loop is CASSLRQGRMSRDQPQHF. The CDR3 DNA reads as TGTGCCAGCAGCTTGCGACAGGGTAGAATGTCTCGGGATCAGCCCCAGCATTTT.

This clone was detected a few times. This chain uses TRBV6-5 with TRBJ2-7; tentatively, D is TRBD2 (6 bases). In germline, CDR1 is MNHEY, CDR2 SVGAGI. The CDR3 consists of 14 residues. The V and J ends lost 2 bases and 2 bases respectively, with 10 bases between them. The CDR3 loop reads CASSYGGITYEQYF. CDR3 DNA: TGTGCCAGCAGTTACGGGGGGATAACCTACGAGCAGTACTTC.

The V gene is TRBV6-5, the J gene TRBJ2-5, with a tentative D call TRBD2 (7 bases). V was clipped by 0 bases and J by 4 bases, with 15 bases between them. Germline V gene lookup returns CDR1 MNHEY and CDR2 SVGAGI. This CDR3 has 16 residues. The chain's CDR3 is CASSYSTRGAGETQYF. The CDR3 DNA is TGTGCCAGCAGTTACTCCACCCGGGGGGCTGGAGAGACCCAGTACTTC.

This clone was picked up a small number of times. The chain recombines TRBV4-3 with TRBJ2-2, with 11 bases matching TRBD2. The germline V gene has CDR1 LGHNA and CDR2 YSLEER. This CDR3 comprises 19 residues. V was pared by 0 bases and J by 5 bases, with 11 bases of the junction left unmatched. In nucleotides, the CDR3 is TGCGCCAGCAGCCAAGAGGGGGGGCTAGCGGGGGGTCGGACCGGGGAGCTGTTTTTT. Translation: CASSQEGGLAGGRTGELFF.

V is TRBV6-4 and J is TRBJ1-5, with 10 bases that match TRBD1. The germline gives CDR1 MRHNA, CDR2 SNTAGT. The junction had 4 bases not matched to a gene; V was cut back by 2 bases and J by 0 bases. The CDR3 extends over 17 amino acids. The CDR3 reads CASSDTRDRGSNQPQHF. In nucleotides, the CDR3 is TGTGCCAGCAGTGACACCAGGGACAGGGGTAGCAATCAGCCCCAGCATTTT.

This clone has more than one count but fewer than ten. V gene TRBV10-2 combines with J gene TRBJ2-2; D possibly corresponds to TRBD2 (5 bases). V was clipped by 0 bases and J by 8 bases, with 13 bases between them. The germline gives CDR1 WSHSY, CDR2 SAAADI. The CDR3 consists of 15 residues. This CDR3 reads CASSESVVSGGELFF. The CDR3 bases are TGCGCCAGCAGTGAGTCAGTGGTCAGCGGTGGGGAGCTGTTTTTT.

The chain combines TRBV5-1 with TRBJ2-7; 9 bases fit TRBD1. The CDR3 has 15 residues. Germline CDR1 SGHRS, CDR2 YFSETQ. V gave up 3 bases and J gave up 2 bases; unmatched junction bases: 6. In DNA, the CDR3 is TGCGCCAGCAGCTCTAGGGACAGGGCGGCCTACGAGCAGTACTTC. Its translation is CASSSRDRAAYEQYF.

The chain is built from TRBV18 and TRBJ1-2, with 9 bases that match TRBD1. J was trimmed by 9 bases and V by 3 bases; bases with no gene match: 11. Germline assignment: CDR1 KGHSH and CDR2 LQKENI. CDR3 length equals 15 residues. Here the CDR3 reads CASSPQRTGEISYTF. As DNA, the CDR3 is TGTGCCAGCTCACCTCAAAGGACAGGGGAGATCAGCTACACCTTC.

The chain joins TRBV5-1 to TRBJ2-3, with 8 bases fitting TRBD2. This CDR3 has 14 amino acids. CDR1 is SGHRS and CDR2 is YFSETQ in the germline V gene. V lost 4 bases and J lost 3; bases outside the gene matches: 4. CDR3 protein: CASSPGGQTDTQYF. CDR3 nucleotides: TGCGCCAGCAGCCCGGGGGGGCAAACAGATACGCAGTATTTT.

V is TRBV28 and J is TRBJ1-2; 8 nucleotides line up with TRBD1. Germline lookup yields CDR1 MDHEN and CDR2 SYDVKM. V lost 6 bases and J lost 8; bases outside the gene matches: 8. CDR3 length equals 13 residues. This CDR3 reads CASSLGQGLGYTF. The CDR3 region has the DNA TGTGCCAGCAGCCTCGGACAGGGTCTCGGCTACACCTTC.

The V call is TRBV11-2, the J call TRBJ2-1, with 8 bases fitting TRBD2. Germline V gene data show CDR1 as SGHAT and CDR2 as FQNNGV. The CDR3 covers 14 residues. The V gene end was trimmed by 2 bases and the J gene end by 9 bases; junction bases not matched to a gene: 6. The CDR3 region is CASSLLAGGAEQFF. The CDR3 coding sequence is TGTGCCAGCAGCTTACTGGCGGGGGGCGCTGAGCAGTTCTTC. Full variable domain (missing parts from reference TRBV11-2 and TRBJ2-1): EAGVAQSPRYKIIEKRQSVAFWCNPISGHATLYWYQQILGQGPKLLIQFQNNGVVDDSQLPKDRFSAERLKGVDSTLKIQPAKLEDSAVYLCASSLLAGGAEQFFGPGTRLTVL.

V gene TRBV4-3 combines with J gene TRBJ1-3; no reliable D call. The V end lost 1 base, the J end lost 0 bases, and 4 bases lay between the germline ends. This CDR3 is built from 14 residues. CDR1 and CDR2 from the germline V gene are LGHNA and YSLEER. CDR3 nucleotide sequence: TGCGCCAGCAGCCAAGCCAACTCTGGAAACACCATATATTTT. It yields the protein CASSQANSGNTIYF.

The chain uses TRBV27 and TRBJ2-7, with D perhaps TRBD1 (6 bases). Germline V gene sequence: CDR1 MNHEY, CDR2 SMNVEV (reference sequence). The CDR3 contains 15 residues. The V end was cut by 5 bases, the J end by 3 bases, with 17 bases between. CDR3 residues: CASSLHRDGVYEQYF. CDR3 nucleotides: TGTGCCAGCAGTCTACACAGGGATGGGGTCTACGAGCAGTACTTC.